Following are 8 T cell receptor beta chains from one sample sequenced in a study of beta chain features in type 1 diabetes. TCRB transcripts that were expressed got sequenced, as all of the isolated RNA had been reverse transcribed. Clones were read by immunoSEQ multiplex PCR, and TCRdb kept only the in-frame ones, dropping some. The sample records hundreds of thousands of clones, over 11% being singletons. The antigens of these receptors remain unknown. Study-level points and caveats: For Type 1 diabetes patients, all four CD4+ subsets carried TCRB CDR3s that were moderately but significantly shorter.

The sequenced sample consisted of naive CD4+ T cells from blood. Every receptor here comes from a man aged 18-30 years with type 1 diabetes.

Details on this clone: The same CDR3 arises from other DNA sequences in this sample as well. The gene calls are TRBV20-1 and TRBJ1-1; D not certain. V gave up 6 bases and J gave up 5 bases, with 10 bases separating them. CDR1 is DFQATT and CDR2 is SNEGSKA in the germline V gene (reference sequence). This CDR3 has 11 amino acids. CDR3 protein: CSARKGTEAFF. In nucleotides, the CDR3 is TGCAGTGCGAGGAAAGGAACTGAAGCTTTCTTT.

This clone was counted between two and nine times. The CDR3 region is CAWSATSGGYEQYF. The CDR3 nucleotides are TGTGCCTGGAGCGCTACTAGCGGGGGCTACGAGCAGTACTTC. The chain has TRBV30 and TRBJ2-7, with 11 bases aligning to TRBD2. CDR1 is GTSNPN, CDR2 SVGIG, per germline (reference sequence). This CDR3 spans 14 amino acids. J lost 3 bases, V lost 3 bases, and 4 bases had no gene match.

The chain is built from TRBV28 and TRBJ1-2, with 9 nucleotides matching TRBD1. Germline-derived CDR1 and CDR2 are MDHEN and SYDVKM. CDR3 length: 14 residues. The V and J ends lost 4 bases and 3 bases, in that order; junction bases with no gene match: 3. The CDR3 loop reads CASSSDRGDYGYTF. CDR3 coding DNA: TGTGCCAGCAGTTCGGACAGGGGAGACTATGGCTACACCTTC.

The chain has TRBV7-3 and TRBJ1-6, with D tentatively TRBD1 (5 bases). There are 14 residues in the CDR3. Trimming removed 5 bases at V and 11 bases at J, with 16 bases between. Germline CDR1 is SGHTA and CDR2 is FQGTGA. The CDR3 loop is CASSRGGDGAPLHF. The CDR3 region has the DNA TGTGCCAGCAGCCGAGGAGGGGACGGGGCACCCCTCCACTTT. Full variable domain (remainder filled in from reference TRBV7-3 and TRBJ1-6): GAGVSQTPSNKVTEKGKYVELRCDPISGHTALYWYRQSLGQGPEFLIYFQGTGAADDSGLPNDRFFAVRPEGSVSTLKIQRTERGDSAVYLCASSRGGDGAPLHFGNGTRLTVT.

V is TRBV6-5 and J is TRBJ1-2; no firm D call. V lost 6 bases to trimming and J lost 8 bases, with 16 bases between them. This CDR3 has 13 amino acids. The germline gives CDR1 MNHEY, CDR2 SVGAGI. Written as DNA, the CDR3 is TGTGCCAGCAGACAGCAGTGGTCCGGCGGCTACACCTTC. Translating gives CASRQQWSGGYTF.

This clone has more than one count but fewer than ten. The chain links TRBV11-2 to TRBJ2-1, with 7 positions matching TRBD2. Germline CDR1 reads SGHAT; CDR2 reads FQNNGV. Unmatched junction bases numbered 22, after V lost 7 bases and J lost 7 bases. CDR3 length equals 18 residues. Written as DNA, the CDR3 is TGTGCCAGCAACGCCATGGGGATAGTGAGGCGGGAGAGAAATGAGCAGTTCTTC. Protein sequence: CASNAMGIVRRERNEQFF.

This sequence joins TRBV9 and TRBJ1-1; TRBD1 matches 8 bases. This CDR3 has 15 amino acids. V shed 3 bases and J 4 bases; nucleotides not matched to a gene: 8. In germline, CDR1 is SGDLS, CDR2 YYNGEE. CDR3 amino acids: CASSARQGFGTEAFF. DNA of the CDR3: TGTGCCAGCAGCGCCCGACAGGGGTTTGGCACTGAAGCTTTCTTT.

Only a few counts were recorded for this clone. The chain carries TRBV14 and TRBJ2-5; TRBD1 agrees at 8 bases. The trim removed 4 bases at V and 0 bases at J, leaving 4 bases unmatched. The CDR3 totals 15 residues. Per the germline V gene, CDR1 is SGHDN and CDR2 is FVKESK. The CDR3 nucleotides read TGTGCCAGCAGCCGGACAGGGATATACCAAGAGACCCAGTACTTC. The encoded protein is CASSRTGIYQETQYF. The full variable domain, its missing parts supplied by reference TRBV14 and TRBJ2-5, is EAGVTQFPSHSVIEKGQTVTLRCDPISGHDNLYWYRRVMGKEIKFLLHFVKESKQDESGMPNNRFLAERTGGTYSTLKVQPAELEDSGVYFCASSRTGIYQETQYFGPGTRLLVL.